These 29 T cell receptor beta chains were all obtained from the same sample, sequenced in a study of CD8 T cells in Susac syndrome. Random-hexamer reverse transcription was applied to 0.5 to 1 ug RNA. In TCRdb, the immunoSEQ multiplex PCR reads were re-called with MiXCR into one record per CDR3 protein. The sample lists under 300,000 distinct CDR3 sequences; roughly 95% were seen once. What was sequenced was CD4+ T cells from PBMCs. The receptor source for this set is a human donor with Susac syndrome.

The CDR3 DNA is TGTGCCAGCAGAATGGGACGGTATAGCAATCAGCCCCAGCATTTT. Its translation is CASRMGRYSNQPQHF. The chain couples TRBV6-6 to TRBJ1-5; the D gene is possibly TRBD1 (5 bases). Trimming shortened V by 6 bases and J by 0 bases, and 12 bases separated the two germline ends. CDR1 and CDR2 (germline): MNHNY, SVGAGI (reference sequence). This CDR3 region has 15 residues.

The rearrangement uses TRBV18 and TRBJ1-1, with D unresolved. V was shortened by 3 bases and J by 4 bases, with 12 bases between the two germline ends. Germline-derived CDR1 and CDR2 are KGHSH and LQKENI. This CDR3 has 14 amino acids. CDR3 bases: TGTGCCAGCTCACCGCGGACTGAAGCCACTGAAGCTTTCTTT. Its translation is CASSPRTEATEAFF.

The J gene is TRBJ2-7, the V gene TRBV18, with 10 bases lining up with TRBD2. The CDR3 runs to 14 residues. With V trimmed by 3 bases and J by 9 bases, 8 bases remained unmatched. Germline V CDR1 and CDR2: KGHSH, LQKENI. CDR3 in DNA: TGTGCCAGCTCACCGGGGCTAGCGGGAGTAGGGCAGTACTTC. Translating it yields CASSPGLAGVGQYF.

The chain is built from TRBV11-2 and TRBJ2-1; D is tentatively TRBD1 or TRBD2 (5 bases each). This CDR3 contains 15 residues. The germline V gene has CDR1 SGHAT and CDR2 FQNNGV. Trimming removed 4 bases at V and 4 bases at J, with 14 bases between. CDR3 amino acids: CASSSREGMYNEQFF. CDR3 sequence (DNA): TGTGCCAGCAGCTCGCGAGAGGGGATGTACAATGAGCAGTTCTTC.

The CDR3 coding sequence is TGTGCCAGCAGCGCCCGCCCCCATCAGCCCCAGCATTTT. Translation gives CASSARPHQPQHF. The V call is TRBV6-5, the J call TRBJ1-5, with no clear D. Germline V CDR1 and CDR2: MNHEY, SVGAGI. Between the trimmed V and J ends, which lost 6 bases and 5 bases, there was a span of 11 bases. The CDR3 covers 13 residues.

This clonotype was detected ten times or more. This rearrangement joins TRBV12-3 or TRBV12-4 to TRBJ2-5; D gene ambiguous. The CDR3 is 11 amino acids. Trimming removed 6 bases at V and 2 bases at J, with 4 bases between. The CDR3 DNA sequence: TGTGCCAGCAGCTTACAAGAGACCCAGTACTTC. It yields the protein CASSLQETQYF.

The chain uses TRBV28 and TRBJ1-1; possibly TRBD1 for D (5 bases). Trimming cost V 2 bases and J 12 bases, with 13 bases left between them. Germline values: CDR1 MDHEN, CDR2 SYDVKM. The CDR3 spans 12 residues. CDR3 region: CASSLGGFRSFF. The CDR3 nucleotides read TGTGCCAGCAGTTTAGGGGGGTTTAGATCTTTCTTT.

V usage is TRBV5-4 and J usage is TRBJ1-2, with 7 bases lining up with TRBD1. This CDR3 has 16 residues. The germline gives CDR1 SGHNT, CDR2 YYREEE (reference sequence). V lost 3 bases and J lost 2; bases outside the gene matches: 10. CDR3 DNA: TGTGCCAGCAGCTCGAAACGGACAGGTTGGAACTATGGCTACACCTTC. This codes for CASSSKRTGWNYGYTF.

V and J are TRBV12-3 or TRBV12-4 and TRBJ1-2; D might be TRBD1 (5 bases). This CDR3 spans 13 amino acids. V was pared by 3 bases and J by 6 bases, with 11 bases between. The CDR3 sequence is CASSLGRVNGYTF. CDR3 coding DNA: TGTGCCAGCAGTTTGGGCAGGGTAAATGGCTACACCTTC.

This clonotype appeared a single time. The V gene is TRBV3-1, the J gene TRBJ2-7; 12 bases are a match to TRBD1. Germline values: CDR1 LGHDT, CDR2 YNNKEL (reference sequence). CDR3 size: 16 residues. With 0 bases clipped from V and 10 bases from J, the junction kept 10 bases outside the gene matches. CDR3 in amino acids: CASSQDFGTGGHTQYF. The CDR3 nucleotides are TGTGCCAGCAGCCAAGATTTTGGGACAGGGGGCCACACTCAGTACTTC.

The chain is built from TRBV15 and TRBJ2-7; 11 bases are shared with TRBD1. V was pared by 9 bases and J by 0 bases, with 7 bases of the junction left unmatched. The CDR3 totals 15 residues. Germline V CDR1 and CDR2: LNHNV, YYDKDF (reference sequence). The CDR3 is CATGQGASSSYEQYF. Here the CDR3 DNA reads TGTGCCACAGGACAGGGGGCGAGTTCCTCCTACGAGCAGTACTTC.

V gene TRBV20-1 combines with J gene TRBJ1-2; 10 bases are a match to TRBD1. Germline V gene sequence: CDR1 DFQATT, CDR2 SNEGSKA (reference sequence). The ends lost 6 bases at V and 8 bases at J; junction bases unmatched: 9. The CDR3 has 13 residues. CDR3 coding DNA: TGCAGTGCGGGAGGACAGGGGGGAGAAGGCTACACCTTC. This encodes CSAGGQGGEGYTF.

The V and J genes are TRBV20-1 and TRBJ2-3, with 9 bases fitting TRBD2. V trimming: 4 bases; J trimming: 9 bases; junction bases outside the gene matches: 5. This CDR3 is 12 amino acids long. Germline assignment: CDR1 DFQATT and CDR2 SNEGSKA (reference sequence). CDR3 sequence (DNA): TGCAGTGCTAAATTAGCGGGAGCCACGCAGTATTTT. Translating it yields CSAKLAGATQYF.

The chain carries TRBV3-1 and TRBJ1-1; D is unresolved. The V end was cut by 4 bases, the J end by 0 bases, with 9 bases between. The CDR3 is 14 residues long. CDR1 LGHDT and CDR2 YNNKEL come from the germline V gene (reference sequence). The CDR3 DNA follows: TGTGCCAGCAGCCGGGGTGGGGTGAACACTGAAGCTTTCTTT. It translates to CASSRGGVNTEAFF.

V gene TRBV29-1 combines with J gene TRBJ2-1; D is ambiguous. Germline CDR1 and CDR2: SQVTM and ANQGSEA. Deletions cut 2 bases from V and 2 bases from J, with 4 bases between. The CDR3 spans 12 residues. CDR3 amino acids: CSVEQTYNEQFF. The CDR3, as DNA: TGCAGCGTTGAACAAACCTACAATGAGCAGTTCTTC.

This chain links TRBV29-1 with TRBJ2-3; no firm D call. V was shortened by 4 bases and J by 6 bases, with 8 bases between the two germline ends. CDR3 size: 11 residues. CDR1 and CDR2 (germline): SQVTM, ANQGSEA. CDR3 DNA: TGCAGCGTTGCTCGCAGGGATACGCAGTATTTT. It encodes CSVARRDTQYF.

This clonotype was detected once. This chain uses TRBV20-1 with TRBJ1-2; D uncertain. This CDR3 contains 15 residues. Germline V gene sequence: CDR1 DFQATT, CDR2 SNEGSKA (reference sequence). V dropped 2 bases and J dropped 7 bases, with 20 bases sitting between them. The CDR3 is CSARIPERGLSGYTF. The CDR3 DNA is TGCAGTGCTAGAATCCCCGAGAGAGGGCTATCTGGCTACACCTTC.

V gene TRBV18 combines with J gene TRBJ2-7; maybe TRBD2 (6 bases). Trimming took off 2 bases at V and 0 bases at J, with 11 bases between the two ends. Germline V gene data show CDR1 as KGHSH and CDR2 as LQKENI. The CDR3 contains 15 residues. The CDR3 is CASSPRDLSSYEQYF. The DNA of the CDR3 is TGTGCCAGCTCACCAAGGGACTTGAGCTCCTACGAGCAGTACTTC. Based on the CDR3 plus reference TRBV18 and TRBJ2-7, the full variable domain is NAGVMQNPRHLVRRRGQEARLRCSPMKGHSHVYWYRQLPEEGLKFMVYLQKENIIDESGMPKERFSAEFPKEGPSILRIQQVVRGDSAAYFCASSPRDLSSYEQYFGPGTRLTVT.

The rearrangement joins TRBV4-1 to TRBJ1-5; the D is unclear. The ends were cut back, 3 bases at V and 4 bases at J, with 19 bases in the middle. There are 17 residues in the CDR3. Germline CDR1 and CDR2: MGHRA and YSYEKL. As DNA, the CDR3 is TGCGCCAGCAGCCATGGATTGGGCCTGCTGGCAAATCAGCCCCAGCATTTT. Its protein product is CASSHGLGLLANQPQHF.

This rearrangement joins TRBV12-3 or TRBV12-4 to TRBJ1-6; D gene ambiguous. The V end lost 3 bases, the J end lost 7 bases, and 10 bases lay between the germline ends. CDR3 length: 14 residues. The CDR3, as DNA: TGTGCCAGCAGTTTGGAGGTGTTGAATTCACCCCTCCACTTT. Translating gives CASSLEVLNSPLHF.

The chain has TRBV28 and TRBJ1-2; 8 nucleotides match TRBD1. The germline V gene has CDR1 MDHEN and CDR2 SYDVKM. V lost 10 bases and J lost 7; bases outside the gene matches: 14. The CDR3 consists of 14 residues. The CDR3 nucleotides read TGTGCCACCCCCTCCTTGGACAGGGCCGCTGGCTACACCTTC. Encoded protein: CATPSLDRAAGYTF.

The CDR3 DNA sequence: TGCAGTGCTAGGACTTCAATCGAGCAGTACTTC. Its protein is CSARTSIEQYF. The chain links TRBV20-1 to TRBJ2-7; D is undetermined. V was pared by 3 bases and J by 6 bases, with 9 bases between. The CDR3 runs to 11 residues. CDR1 and CDR2 from the germline V gene are DFQATT and SNEGSKA (reference sequence).

CDR3 sequence reads: CASSQPTSRRGEQYF. CDR3 coding DNA: TGCGCCAGCAGCCAACCGACTAGCAGGAGGGGAGAGCAGTACTTC. The V gene is TRBV4-1, the J gene TRBJ2-7; TRBD2 matches 7 bases. Looked up from germline, CDR1 is MGHRA and CDR2 is YSYEKL. V shed 2 bases and J 7 bases; nucleotides not matched to a gene: 11. CDR3 length: 15 residues.

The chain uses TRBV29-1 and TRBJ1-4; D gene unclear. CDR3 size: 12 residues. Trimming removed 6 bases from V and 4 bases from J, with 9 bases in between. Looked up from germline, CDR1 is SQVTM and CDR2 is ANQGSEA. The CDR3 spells CSVVTSNEKLFF. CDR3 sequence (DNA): TGCAGCGTCGTTACGAGTAATGAAAAACTGTTTTTT.

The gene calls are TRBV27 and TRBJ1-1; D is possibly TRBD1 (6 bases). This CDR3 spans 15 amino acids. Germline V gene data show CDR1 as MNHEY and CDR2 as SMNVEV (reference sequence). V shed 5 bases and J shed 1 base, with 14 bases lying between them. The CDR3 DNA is TGTGCCAGCAGTAAAGGAGGGGGGGGGAACACTGAAGCTTTCTTT. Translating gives CASSKGGGGNTEAFF.

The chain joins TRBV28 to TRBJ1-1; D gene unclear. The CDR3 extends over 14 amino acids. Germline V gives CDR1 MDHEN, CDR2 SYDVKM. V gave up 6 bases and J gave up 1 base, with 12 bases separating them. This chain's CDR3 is CASRVPGRNTEAFF. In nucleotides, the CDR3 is TGTGCCAGCAGGGTCCCGGGAAGGAACACTGAAGCTTTCTTT.

For the CDR3, the DNA is TGTGCCAGCAGCGTAGGCGCTAGCGAACACCAAGAGACCCAGTACTTC. It is translated as CASSVGASEHQETQYF. The chain joins TRBV9 to TRBJ2-5; a weak D match, TRBD2 (6 bases). The length of the CDR3 is 16 residues. CDR1 is SGDLS, CDR2 YYNGEE, per germline. Trimming left V 0 bases short and J 0 bases short, with 12 bases between.

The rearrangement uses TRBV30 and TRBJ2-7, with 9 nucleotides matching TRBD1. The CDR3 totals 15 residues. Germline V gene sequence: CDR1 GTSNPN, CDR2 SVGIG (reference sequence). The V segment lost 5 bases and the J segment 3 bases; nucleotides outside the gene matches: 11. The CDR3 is CAWGPGQGINYEQYF. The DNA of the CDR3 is TGTGCCTGGGGCCCGGGACAGGGCATCAACTACGAGCAGTACTTC.

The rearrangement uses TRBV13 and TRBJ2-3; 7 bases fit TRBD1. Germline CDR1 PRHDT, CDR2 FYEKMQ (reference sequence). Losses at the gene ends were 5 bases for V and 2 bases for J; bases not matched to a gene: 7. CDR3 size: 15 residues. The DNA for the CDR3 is TGTGCCAGCAGCCCAAGACAGGGCCTCACAGATACGCAGTATTTT. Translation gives CASSPRQGLTDTQYF.